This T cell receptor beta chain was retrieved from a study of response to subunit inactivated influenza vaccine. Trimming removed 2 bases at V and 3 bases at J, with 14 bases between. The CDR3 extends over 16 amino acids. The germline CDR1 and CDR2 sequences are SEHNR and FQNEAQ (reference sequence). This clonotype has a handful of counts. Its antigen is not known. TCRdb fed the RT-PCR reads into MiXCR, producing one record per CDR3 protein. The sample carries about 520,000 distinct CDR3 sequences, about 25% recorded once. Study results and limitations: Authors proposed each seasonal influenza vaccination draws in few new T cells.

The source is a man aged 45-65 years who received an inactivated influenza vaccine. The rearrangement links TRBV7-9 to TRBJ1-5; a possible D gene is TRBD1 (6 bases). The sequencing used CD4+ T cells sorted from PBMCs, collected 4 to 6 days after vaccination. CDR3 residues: CASSLSRGPHNQPQHF. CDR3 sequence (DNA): TGTGCCAGCAGCTTATCCAGGGGCCCCCACAATCAGCCCCAGCATTTT.